These 19 T cell receptor beta chains were sequenced from one sample in a study of CD8 T cells in ankylosing spondylitis. Study-level findings and limits: A TCR beta motif of roughly 8 highly homologous variants appeared characteristic of ankylosing spondylitis blood.

Using its own MiXCR run on the 5' RACE reads, TCRdb lists one record per CDR3 protein. Among about 540,000 distinct CDR3 sequences, roughly an eighth were seen once, and the ten largest hold approximately 6.3%. For these TCRs, the target antigens are not known. Sequenced: blood, either unsorted or a sorted T cell fraction (not recorded which). The source is a male donor with ankylosing spondylitis.

The chain carries TRBV3-1 and TRBJ2-3; unclear D gene. Deletions cut 4 bases from V and 6 bases from J, with 8 bases between. CDR1 is LGHDT and CDR2 is YNNKEL in the germline V gene (reference sequence). CDR3 length: 12 residues. CDR3 loop: CASSRLSDTQYF. CDR3 DNA: TGTGCCAGCAGCCGCCTGTCGGATACGCAGTATTTT.

The sample holds a few counts of this clonotype. V and J are TRBV27 and TRBJ2-1; 8 nucleotides match TRBD1. The V gene end was trimmed by 3 bases and the J gene end by 0 bases; junction bases not matched to a gene: 7. The germline gives CDR1 MNHEY, CDR2 SMNVEV (reference sequence). The CDR3 has 17 amino acids. CDR3 sequence: CASSFQQGELSYNEQFF. The CDR3 DNA follows: TGTGCCAGCAGTTTCCAACAGGGGGAACTCTCCTACAATGAGCAGTTCTTC.

There are a few counts of this clonotype. This chain links TRBV7-2 with TRBJ2-1, with a weak D call TRBD2 (5 bases). CDR1 is SGHTA and CDR2 is FQGNSA in the germline V gene. The CDR3 contains 13 residues. V lost 5 bases, J lost 7 bases, and 12 bases lay in between. For the CDR3, the DNA is TGTGCCAGCAGCCGGTCCCGAGGGAATGAGCAGTTCTTC. As protein: CASSRSRGNEQFF.

This clonotype was detected a few times. The chain uses TRBV18 and TRBJ2-7; D possibly corresponds to TRBD1 (6 bases). CDR3 length: 13 amino acids. Germline lookup yields CDR1 KGHSH and CDR2 LQKENI. V lost 6 bases to trimming and J lost 7 bases, with 16 bases between them. The CDR3 DNA follows: TGTGCCAGCTCTGCGGACAGAAGCTTAGAGCAGTACGTC. It yields the protein CASSADRSLEQYV.

For this clonotype: The junction differs from germline at one of its ends, possibly a read error. The V call is TRBV3-1, the J call TRBJ2-1; no definite D call. The CDR3 covers 16 residues. In germline, CDR1 is LGHDT, CDR2 YNNKEL (reference sequence). CDR3 sequence: CAISQLVRSSYNEQFF. In DNA, the CDR3 is TGTGCCATCAGCCAATTGGTCAGAAGCTCCTACAATGAGCAGTTCTTC.

This clonotype was counted at least ten times. The gene calls are TRBV12-3 or TRBV12-4 and TRBJ2-7, with D unresolved. Deletions cut 7 bases from V and 7 bases from J, with 20 bases between. The CDR3 is 14 amino acids. The CDR3: CASIPGGRVEEQYF. In nucleotides, the CDR3 is TGTGCCAGCATTCCAGGTGGCCGGGTGGAGGAGCAGTACTTC.

This clonotype was found a few times. The chain carries TRBV20-1 and TRBJ1-1; D perhaps matches TRBD1 (6 bases). The germline V and J ends were trimmed by 1 base and 4 bases, with 13 bases remaining between them. The germline V gene has CDR1 DFQATT and CDR2 SNEGSKA (reference sequence). This CDR3 region has 14 residues. The CDR3 reads CSARVGGASTEAFF. The CDR3 coding sequence is TGCAGTGCTAGAGTGGGGGGGGCCAGCACTGAAGCTTTCTTT.

This clonotype occurred many times. This chain joins TRBV10-3 and TRBJ1-5; unclear D gene. Germline V gives CDR1 ENHRY, CDR2 SYGVKD. V shed 3 bases and J shed 1 base, with 7 bases lying between them. The CDR3 is 14 amino acids. CDR3 sequence: CAISEGISNQPQHF. DNA for the CDR3: TGTGCCATCAGTGAAGGGATAAGCAATCAGCCCCAGCATTTT.

The chain joins TRBV2 to TRBJ2-3; D may be TRBD2 (5 bases). V lost 2 bases and J lost 0, with 15 bases in between. This CDR3 has 17 amino acids. CDR1 is SNHLY and CDR2 is FYNNEI in the germline V gene. The CDR3 here is CASSEPASYASTDTQYF. The CDR3 DNA is TGTGCCAGCAGTGAACCCGCTAGCTATGCTAGCACAGATACGCAGTATTTT.

This clonotype has only a few counts. CDR3 coding DNA: TGTGCCACCAGTGATCCTTCCGGGGACCTTATGACCGGGGAGCTGTTTTTT. Translation gives CATSDPSGDLMTGELFF. This chain links TRBV24-1 with TRBJ2-2; tentatively, D is TRBD1 or TRBD2 (5 bases each). Germline V gene lookup returns CDR1 KGHDR and CDR2 SFDVKD. The length of the CDR3 is 17 residues. V lost 3 bases and J lost 5, with 18 bases in between.

V gene TRBV7-9 combines with J gene TRBJ2-6, with 7 nucleotides matching TRBD1. Germline V gene sequence: CDR1 SEHNR, CDR2 FQNEAQ (reference sequence). The CDR3 is 16 residues long. The trim removed 7 bases at V and 3 bases at J, leaving 9 bases unmatched. DNA of the CDR3: TGTGCCAGCACGGGGACAGCTGTGGTTGGGGCCAACGTCCTGACTTTC. Its protein is CASTGTAVVGANVLTF.

The CDR3 sequence is CATGQGAHQPQHF. CDR3 nucleotides: TGTGCCACCGGACAGGGAGCACATCAGCCCCAGCATTTT. The V and J genes are TRBV24-1 and TRBJ1-5; TRBD1 agrees at 8 bases. The CDR3 has 13 residues. Trimming cost V 9 bases and J 5 bases; bases outside gene matches: 5. CDR1 and CDR2 from the germline V gene are KGHDR and SFDVKD.

This clonotype was counted between two and nine times. J is TRBJ1-3 and V is TRBV20-1, with D hard to call. The CDR3 extends over 15 amino acids. CDR1 is DFQATT, CDR2 SNEGSKA, per germline (reference sequence). Trimming stripped 0 bases from V and 0 bases from J, with 9 bases between. The CDR3 DNA sequence: TGCAGTGCTAGAGATGGGCACCGCTCTGGAAACACCATATATTTT. Translated: CSARDGHRSGNTIYF.

This sequence joins TRBV24-1 and TRBJ2-5; possibly TRBD2 for D (5 bases). The CDR3 runs to 15 residues. V lost 2 bases and J lost 5, with 14 bases in between. Germline V CDR1 and CDR2: KGHDR, SFDVKD. CDR3 residues: CATSDSRSSGETQYF. The DNA of the CDR3 is TGTGCCACCAGTGATTCCCGCAGTTCGGGGGAGACCCAGTACTTC.

This clonotype showed up many times. This rearrangement joins TRBV6-1 to TRBJ2-2; TRBD1 might be the D (6 bases). V dropped 7 bases and J dropped 5 bases, with 14 bases sitting between them. The CDR3 has 14 amino acids. Germline-derived CDR1 and CDR2 are MNHNS and SASEGT. Written as DNA, the CDR3 is TGTGCCAGCAAATGGGACACCGGAACCGGGGAGCTGTTTTTT. It translates to CASKWDTGTGELFF.

With regard to this clonotype: This may come from a read error, since a much larger clone is one base off. V and J are TRBV4-1 and TRBJ1-2; no definite D call. The CDR3 is 15 residues long. CDR1 MGHRA and CDR2 YSYEKL come from the germline V gene. V was clipped by 3 bases and J by 0 bases, with 11 bases between them. CDR3: CASSHPDWSNYGYTF. CDR3 bases: TGCGCCAGCAGCCACCCCGACTGGTCTAACTATGGCTACACCTTC.

V and J are TRBV5-1 and TRBJ1-1; no firm D call. Germline lookup yields CDR1 SGHRS and CDR2 YFSETQ. The CDR3 is 14 amino acids. The germline V and J ends were trimmed by 7 bases and 1 base, with 14 bases remaining between them. CDR3 DNA sequence: TGCGCCAGCGAGACTAGTCCGGGGAACACTGAAGCTTTCTTT. It encodes CASETSPGNTEAFF.

This clonotype was observed a handful of times. This rearrangement joins TRBV7-2 to TRBJ1-6, with 9 bases lining up with TRBD1. From germline, CDR1 is SGHTA and CDR2 FQGNSA. This CDR3 comprises 14 residues. Losses at the gene ends were 3 bases for V and 8 bases for J; bases not matched to a gene: 2. CDR3 sequence (DNA): TGTGCCAGCAGCTTCCGGACAGGGGATTCACCCCTCCACTTT. This codes for CASSFRTGDSPLHF.

The chain is built from TRBV6-1 and TRBJ2-5; D might be TRBD2 (7 bases). This CDR3 comprises 13 residues. The V and J ends lost 6 bases and 5 bases respectively, with 13 bases between them. Germline V lookup: CDR1 MNHNS, CDR2 SASEGT. The CDR3 reads CASRAGARETQYF. The CDR3 DNA follows: TGTGCCAGCAGGGCGGGGGCGCGGGAGACCCAGTACTTC.